One and the same sample provided the 28 T cell receptor beta chains below, sequenced in a study of monozygotic twins with inflammatory bowel disease (dated by TCRdb to between 2017 and 2020). The library relied on 5' RACE. Sequencing was performed on an Illumina HiSeq 2500. TCRdb reprocessed the reads, and each CDR3 protein sequence is entered once, without DNA. The sample's own table lists 45,000 or so distinct CDR3 sequences. Clones ranked in the top ten supply 5% to 6% of the sample. Sequencing was carried out using blood. The receptors were sampled from a human donor with ulcerative colitis or Crohn's disease, or a healthy co-twin of an affected twin (not recorded which).

V is TRBV27 and J is TRBJ2-7; TCRdb names TRBD2, which stays unverified in the absence of DNA. The V gene's germline CDR1 is MNHEY and CDR2 SMNVEV (reference sequence). The CDR3 length is 15 residues. The CDR3 spells CASQLAGGPAYEQYF.

The chain employs TRBV5-6 and TRBJ1-1; TCRdb designates TRBD1, a call that cannot be tested without DNA. CDR1 is SGHDT, CDR2 YYEEEE, per germline. The CDR3 runs to 18 residues. The CDR3: CASSLVGAGAWRGTEAFF.

This sequence joins TRBV11-2 and TRBJ1-1; TCRdb's D gene call, TRBD1, goes unchecked for lack of DNA. CDR3 length: 11 residues. CDR1 and CDR2 (germline): SGHAT, FQNNGV. The chain's CDR3 is CASSPDRRAFF. Based on the CDR3 plus reference TRBV11-2 and TRBJ1-1, the full variable domain is EAGVAQSPRYKIIEKRQSVAFWCNPISGHATLYWYQQILGQGPKLLIQFQNNGVVDDSQLPKDRFSAERLKGVDSTLKIQPAKLEDSAVYLCASSPDRRAFFGQGTRLTVV.

The rearrangement links TRBV7-3 to TRBJ1-6; TCRdb names TRBD1, which stays unverified in the absence of DNA. The CDR3 has 16 amino acids. Germline lookup yields CDR1 SGHTA and CDR2 FQGTGA. This CDR3 reads CASSFAPGGSNSPLHF.

V is TRBV4-1 and J is TRBJ1-3. The germline V gene has CDR1 MGHRA and CDR2 YSYEKL. The CDR3 sequence is 14 residues long. The CDR3 spells CASSQYHSGNTIYF.

The genes are TRBV18 and TRBJ1-4. The CDR3 sequence is 15 residues long. CDR1 is KGHSH and CDR2 is LQKENI in the germline V gene. Here the CDR3 reads CASSPSASTNEKLFF.

This chain links TRBV5-1 with TRBJ2-7; absent DNA, TCRdb's TRBD1 call cannot be checked. The CDR3 is 13 amino acids. Germline loops: CDR1 SGHRS, CDR2 YFSETQ. The CDR3: CASSARGEYEQYF.

The rearrangement joins TRBV7-6 to TRBJ1-6. CDR3 length: 15 amino acids. The V gene's germline CDR1 is SGHVS and CDR2 FNYEAQ. CDR3 residues: CASSLAGNNNSPLHF.

The rearrangement links TRBV28 to TRBJ2-7; the D call of TRBD1 rests on TCRdb alone, since no DNA is present to check it. Germline V CDR1 and CDR2: MDHEN, SYDVKM. This CDR3 contains 14 residues. CDR3 sequence: CASSFTGVGHEQYF.

This chain links TRBV12-3 or TRBV12-4 with TRBJ2-7. This CDR3 is built from 12 residues. CDR3 sequence reads: CASSLAQKLQYF.

V is TRBV18 and J is TRBJ2-7; TCRdb designates TRBD1, a call that cannot be tested without DNA. There are 15 residues in the CDR3. The V gene's germline CDR1 is KGHSH and CDR2 LQKENI. The CDR3 reads CASTSGTGLNYEQYF.

This sequence joins TRBV7-3 and TRBJ2-7; TCRdb indicates TRBD2, and absent DNA this call remains unverified. Germline CDR1 and CDR2: SGHTA and FQGTGA. There are 15 residues in the CDR3. The CDR3 region is CASSVYGTSGHEQYF. Based on the CDR3 plus reference TRBV7-3 and TRBJ2-7, the full variable domain is GAGVSQTPSNKVTEKGKYVELRCDPISGHTALYWYRQSLGQGPEFLIYFQGTGAADDSGLPNDRFFAVRPEGSVSTLKIQRTERGDSAVYLCASSVYGTSGHEQYFGPGTRLTVT.

The rearrangement links TRBV1 to TRBJ2-5; the TCRdb call, TRBD2, lacks DNA for checking. TRBV1 is reported as a pseudogene. This CDR3 comprises 15 residues. CDR3 sequence: CTSSQESLERETQYF.

J is TRBJ1-6 and V is TRBV3-1. Germline V gene data show CDR1 as LGHDT and CDR2 as YNNKEL (reference sequence). The CDR3 contains 16 residues. This CDR3 reads CASSPTLQAAGSPLHF.

V is TRBV9 and J is TRBJ2-3; TCRdb returns TRBD1, unconfirmable since there is no DNA. The germline V gene has CDR1 SGDLS and CDR2 YYNGEE. The CDR3 runs to 15 residues. The CDR3 loop reads CASSETGASLREQYF.

The chain's CDR3 is CASSLGSYGYTF. V gene TRBV28 combines with J gene TRBJ1-2. The CDR3 consists of 12 residues. CDR1 is MDHEN and CDR2 is SYDVKM in the germline V gene.

The V gene is TRBV5-4, the J gene TRBJ1-3; the D gene TCRdb calls, TRBD1, cannot be checked with no DNA. Germline V lookup: CDR1 SGHNT, CDR2 YYREEE (reference sequence). CDR3 size: 14 residues. The CDR3 loop is CASSRDRSGNTIYF.

The chain uses TRBV6-5 and TRBJ2-5; TCRdb picks TRBD2, but there is no DNA to check that call. CDR3 length: 15 amino acids. CDR1 and CDR2 from the germline V gene are MNHEY and SVGAGI. The CDR3 sequence is CASSFGGRAQETQYF.

V is TRBV7-3 and J is TRBJ2-1; with no DNA, the TCRdb D assignment of TRBD2 cannot be verified. The CDR3 extends over 14 amino acids. Germline V lookup: CDR1 SGHTA, CDR2 FQGTGA. Here the CDR3 reads CASSFSPSYNEQFF.

The genes are TRBV4-1 and TRBJ1-2; lacking DNA, the TRBD1 call made by TCRdb goes unchecked. In germline, CDR1 is MGHRA, CDR2 YSYEKL. There are 15 residues in the CDR3. Here the CDR3 reads CASSHPDRSSYGYTF.

This clonotype is labeled medium-sized (0.01 to 0.1%) based on frequency. The chain couples TRBV12-3 or TRBV12-4 to TRBJ2-1; without DNA, the TCRdb call of TRBD1 cannot be checked. CDR3 length: 15 amino acids. CDR3 sequence reads: CASGPTGQGYNEQFF.

V is TRBV5-1 and J is TRBJ2-5; TCRdb gives TRBD1 as the D gene, but with no DNA this cannot be confirmed. Germline CDR1 SGHRS, CDR2 YFSETQ. CDR3 length equals 16 residues. The CDR3 sequence: CASSLIGRGGGETQYF.

The rearrangement joins TRBV28 to TRBJ2-1; as DNA is missing, the TRBD1 call by TCRdb cannot be tested. CDR1 MDHEN and CDR2 SYDVKM come from the germline V gene. This CDR3 is 16 amino acids long. The CDR3 sequence: CASSPAGLGIYNEQFF.

Here the CDR3 reads CASSSFPGTVEQYF. This sequence joins TRBV5-1 and TRBJ2-7; absent DNA, TCRdb's TRBD1 call cannot be checked. This CDR3 spans 14 amino acids. In germline, CDR1 is SGHRS, CDR2 YFSETQ.

The chain carries TRBV5-1 and TRBJ1-5; TCRdb proposes TRBD1, but this gene call is untestable without DNA. The CDR3 spans 15 residues. Germline CDR1 reads SGHRS; CDR2 reads YFSETQ. The chain's CDR3 is CASSLGTGGNQPQHF. The variable domain in full, completed from reference TRBV5-1 and TRBJ1-5, reads KAGVTQTPRYLIKTRGQQVTLSCSPISGHRSVSWYQQTPGQGLQFLFEYFSETQRNKGNFPGRFSGRQFSNSRSEMNVSTLELGDSALYLCASSLGTGGNQPQHFGDGTRLSIL.

V usage is TRBV5-1 and J usage is TRBJ2-3; TCRdb's D call of TRBD1 is untestable without DNA. CDR1 is SGHRS, CDR2 YFSETQ, per germline. This CDR3 has 16 amino acids. CDR3 sequence reads: CASSVLTGSSTDTQYF.

The chain couples TRBV30 to TRBJ2-5. The germline CDR1 and CDR2 sequences are GTSNPN and SVGIG (reference sequence). The CDR3 runs 11 residues. The chain's CDR3 is CAWSVRETQYF.

The chain has TRBV4-1 and TRBJ2-1. This CDR3 has 15 residues. CDR1 MGHRA and CDR2 YSYEKL come from the germline V gene. CDR3 in amino acids: CASSQEVRSYNEQFF.